This T cell receptor (beta chain) was recorded in a study of regulatory T cells in long-lasting Graves disease. Study-wide findings and caveats: TCR diversity was lower in persistent than newly diagnosed Graves' disease.

Specified time point: persistent/refractory GD, antithyroid drugs over 5 years with positive TRAb. Preparation of the TCR library used RNA extracted from PBMCs. Through Arm-PCR of CDR3 regions and iRepertoire HTBI primers, TCR beta libraries were built. Original handling: From all samples, identification returned some 15 TRBJ and just over 60 TRBV segments. A single record per CDR3 protein comes from TCRdb applying MiXCR to the multiplex PCR reads. TCRdb's processing, not the study's, gives the V and J calls here. The data show more than 350,000 distinct CDR3 sequences, roughly a fifth seen once. This clonotype was seen a handful of times. What it recognizes is unknown. The specimen comprised peripheral blood mononuclear cells (PBMCs), sampled when the disease was refractory, from a patient treated with antithyroid drugs. This receptor was obtained from a female donor with Graves disease.

CDR3 DNA: TGTGCCAGCAGTTTGCGGGACCCCGCCTACAATGAGCAGTTCTTC. Translation: CASSLRDPAYNEQFF. The chain carries TRBV28 and TRBJ2-1; D possibly corresponds to TRBD2 (6 bases). This CDR3 spans 15 amino acids. Germline lookup yields CDR1 MDHEN and CDR2 SYDVKM. V gave up 3 bases and J gave up 2 bases, with 11 bases separating them.